Below are 2 T cell receptor beta chains sequenced from a single sample in a study of blood T cell repertoires in COVID-19. The data were produced by immunoSEQ multiplex PCR, yet TCRdb's version contains in-frame clones alone and is incomplete. The sample holds some 80,000 clones; 70% to 90% are singletons and the top ten take about 20%. What was sequenced was peripheral blood. The receptors derive from a woman of 80 years or more in a cohort sampled during active or convalescent COVID-19.

The chain has TRBV30 and TRBJ2-7; 13 nucleotides agree with TRBD2. Germline V gives CDR1 GTSNPN, CDR2 SVGIG (reference sequence). J was trimmed by 2 bases and V by 1 base; bases with no gene match: 5. The CDR3 is made up of 16 amino acids. The CDR3 loop is CAWSARTSGSPYEQYF. For the CDR3, the DNA is TGTGCCTGGAGTGCCCGGACTAGCGGGAGCCCCTACGAGCAGTACTTC.

The chain links TRBV5-1 to TRBJ1-6; D unclear. The CDR3 covers 13 residues. V was shortened by 0 bases and J by 7 bases, with 5 bases between the two germline ends. Germline V CDR1 and CDR2: SGHRS, YFSETQ. CDR3: CASSLEANSPLHF. The DNA of the CDR3 is TGCGCCAGCAGCTTGGAAGCCAATTCACCCCTCCACTTT.